Here is one T cell receptor (beta chain) with its context. Sequencing was performed with immunoSEQ multiplex PCR; in TCRdb, only in-frame clones are kept and a portion is missing. This sample has 150,000 to 160,000 clones; 80% to 90% occur once, and the top ten carry around 14%. The sample is drawn from a study of blood T cell repertoires in COVID-19. This CDR3 comprises 15 residues. Germline CDR1 is SGHTA and CDR2 is FQGNSA. V shed 0 bases, J shed 4 bases, and the junction held 6 bases outside the gene matches. The sequence was collected from a woman in her thirties or forties with acute or convalescent COVID-19. V is TRBV7-2 and J is TRBJ2-7; 7 nucleotides agree with TRBD2. The sample consisted of peripheral blood. CDR3 amino acids: CASSLAGGSGYEQYF. In nucleotides, the CDR3 is TGTGCCAGCAGCTTAGCGGGCGGGAGTGGATACGAGCAGTACTTC.